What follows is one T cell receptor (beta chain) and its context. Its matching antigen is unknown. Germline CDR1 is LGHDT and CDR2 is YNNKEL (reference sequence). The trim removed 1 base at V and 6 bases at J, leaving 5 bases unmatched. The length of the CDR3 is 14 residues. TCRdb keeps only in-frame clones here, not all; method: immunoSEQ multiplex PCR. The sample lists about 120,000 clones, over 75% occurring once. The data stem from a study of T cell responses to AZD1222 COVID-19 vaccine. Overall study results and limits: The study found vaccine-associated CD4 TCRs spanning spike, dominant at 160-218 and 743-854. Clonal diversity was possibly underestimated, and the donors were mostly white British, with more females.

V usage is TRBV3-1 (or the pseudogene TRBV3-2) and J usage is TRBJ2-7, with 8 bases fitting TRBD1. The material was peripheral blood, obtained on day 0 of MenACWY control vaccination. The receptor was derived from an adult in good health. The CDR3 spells CASSQGDRIREQYF. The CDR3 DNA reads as TGTGCCAGCAGCCAAGGGGACAGGATTCGCGAGCAGTACTTC.